The T cell receptor (beta chain) described here comes from a study of metastatic and nonmetastatic thyroid tumors. Study outcomes and limitations: Significantly higher TCR beta diversity was reportedly seen in malignant thyroid tumors than benign nodules, in blood and tumor.

Not a single patient had been given any form of treatment at any point before undergoing thyroid surgery. This clone has a count of ten or more. Its antigen is not identified. This specimen includes other DNA sequences encoding the same CDR3. In the source study's methods: What underpinned the distant-metastasis classifier for papillary thyroid cancer was the set of CDR3 differences across clinicopathological groups. Using MiXCR, TCRdb reanalyzed the PCR reads. The V and J calls here are based on TCRdb, not the publication. Of about 27,000 clones in the sample, about 16% were seen once. This receptor was obtained from a male donor with papillary thyroid cancer or a benign thyroid nodule (not recorded which). Some clones in this sample may be carry-over from other donors' samples. Sequences were obtained from blood.

The CDR3: CSARKGGEIETQYF. CDR3 DNA: TGCAGTGCTAGGAAAGGGGGGGAGATCGAGACCCAGTACTTC. The chain uses TRBV20-1 and TRBJ2-5, with D perhaps TRBD2 (7 bases). V was clipped by 3 bases and J by 5 bases, with 16 bases between them. Germline V lookup: CDR1 DFQATT, CDR2 SNEGSKA (reference sequence). The CDR3 runs 14 residues.